A selection of T cell receptor beta chains follows, all from one sample in a study of T-cell memory formation after mild COVID-19. From the 5' RACE reads, TCRdb called clonotypes with MiXCR, one entry per CDR3 protein. Of 89,000 or so distinct CDR3 sequences in the sample, 9.5% to 15% were seen once. Specimen: PBMCs or a T cell subset sorted from them (not recorded which). These receptors originate from a man aged 18-30 years who had mild COVID-19 (a few samples of this study predate the infection). Cell type and time point are not known. The CDR3 runs from the conserved cysteine through the conserved F or W. A D gene is named only where the DNA matches it firmly. Clone size, where shown, is once, few, many, or a class for clones that have expanded.

abundance,d_gene,j_gene,v_gene,CDR3nt,CDR3aa
.,.,TRBJ2-1,TRBV7-9,TGTGCCAGCAGCTTAGCGGTAGGCAGAGACAATGAGCAGTTCTTC,CASSLAVGRDNEQFF
.,.,TRBJ1-5,TRBV10-2,TGCGCCAGCCAGACAGAATTCAATCAGCCCCAGCATTTT,CASQTEFNQPQHF
few,.,TRBJ1-5,TRBV7-8,TGTGCCAGCGCCCGGGATGGCCCACAATCATTT,CASARDGPQSF
many,.,TRBJ2-3,TRBV7-3,TGTGCCAGCAGCTTATTGGGGCCGGGAGATACGCAGTATTTT,CASSLLGPGDTQYF
.,.,TRBJ2-3,TRBV14,TGTGCCAGCAGCTCCTCCACGTCGCAGTATTTT,CASSSSTSQYF
.,.,TRBJ2-1,TRBV9,TGTGCCAGCAGCGCAGTAGAGTGGGGAACCTACAATGAGCAGTTCTTC,CASSAVEWGTYNEQFF
.,TRBD1,TRBJ1-1,TRBV6-5,TGTGCCAGCAGTTGGAGGACAGGGGGGTTCACTGAAGCTTTCTTT,CASSWRTGGFTEAFF
.,.,TRBJ1-6,TRBV27,TGTGCCAGCAGTTTATCGCTTCTGCAGAATTCACCCCTCCACTTT,CASSLSLLQNSPLHF
.,.,TRBJ1-6,TRBV5-1,TGCGCCAGCAGCTTGGGTAGGGGCAATTCACCCCTCCACTTT,CASSLGRGNSPLHF
.,.,TRBJ2-3,TRBV7-8,TGTGCCAGCAGCTGGGCTCAACAAGATACGCAGTATTTT,CASSWAQQDTQYF
.,.,TRBJ2-1,TRBV7-9,TGTGCCTCGGATGAGCAGTTCTTC,CASDEQFF